This T cell receptor (beta chain) was observed in a study of human T cells and chemical hapten exposure. CDR3 length: 17 amino acids. CDR1 is MGHDK, CDR2 SYGVNS, per germline. V lost 3 bases, J lost 5 bases, and 10 bases stayed unmatched. Regarding time point: patch test 1, 2 weeks after DPC sensitization. The treatment denotes: therapeutic diphenylcyclopropenone sensitization with weekly scalp DPC. Donors were 18 to 70-year-old alopecia patients suitable for DPC. This clonotype was seen ten or more times. TCRdb ran MiXCR on the RACE reads and lists one entry per CDR3 protein. The sample shows just under 350,000 distinct CDR3 sequences, approximately 6.9% of them seen only once.

Sequenced here: whole blood, sampled in connection with sensitization to the hapten diphenylcyclopropenone (DPC). The receptor's source is a woman between 18 and 30 years old with alopecia areata. Some clones in this sample may be carry-over from other donors' samples. The chain couples TRBV25-1 to TRBJ2-1, with 10 bases matching TRBD2. CDR3 coding DNA: TGTGCCAGCAGTGAGGCCCTGACTAGCGGGCTAAACAATGAGCAGTTCTTC. Translation gives CASSEALTSGLNNEQFF.